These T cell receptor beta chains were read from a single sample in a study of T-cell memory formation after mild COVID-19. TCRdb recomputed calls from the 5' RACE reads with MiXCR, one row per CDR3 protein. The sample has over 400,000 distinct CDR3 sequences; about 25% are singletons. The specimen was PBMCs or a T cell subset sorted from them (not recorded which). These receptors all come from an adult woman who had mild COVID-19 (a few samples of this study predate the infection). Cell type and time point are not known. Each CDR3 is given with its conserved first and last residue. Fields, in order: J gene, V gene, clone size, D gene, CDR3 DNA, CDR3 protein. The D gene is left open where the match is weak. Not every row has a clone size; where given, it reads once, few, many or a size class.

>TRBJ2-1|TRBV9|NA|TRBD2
TGTGCCAGCAGCGTAGCTTTGCGGGAGATAGACAATGAGCAGTTCTTC
CASSVALREIDNEQFF
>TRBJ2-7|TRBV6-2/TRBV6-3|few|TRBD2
TGTGCCAGCAGCATCGGGACTACCGCGTGGTACTTC
CASSIGTTAWYF
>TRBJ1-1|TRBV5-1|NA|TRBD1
TGCGCCAGCAGCCTACAGGGGAAGGGGAACACTGAAGCTTTCTTT
CASSLQGKGNTEAFF
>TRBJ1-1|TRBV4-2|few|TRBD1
TGTGCCAGTAGGACAGGGAGCACTGAAGCTTTCTTT
CASRTGSTEAFF
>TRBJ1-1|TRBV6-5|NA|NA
TGTGCCAGCAGTTACTCGATCCCGCAAATGAACACTGAAGCTTTCTTT
CASSYSIPQMNTEAFF
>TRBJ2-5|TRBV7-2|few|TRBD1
TGTGCCAGCAGCACCCGACAGGGTCTGGAGACCCAGTACTTC
CASSTRQGLETQYF
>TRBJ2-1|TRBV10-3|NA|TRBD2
TGTGCCATCAGTGAGTCGGTAGCGGGGGGGCCGGGCAATGAGCAGTTCTTC
CAISESVAGGPGNEQFF
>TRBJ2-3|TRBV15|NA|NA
TGTGCCACCAGCAGAGATGGGAGACCTGGAGCCACAGATACGCAGTATTTT
CATSRDGRPGATDTQYF
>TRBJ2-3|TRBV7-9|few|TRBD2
TGTGCCAGCAGCTTAAAGGGCGCCCAGCGGGGAGTCAGCACAGATACGCAGTATTTT
CASSLKGAQRGVSTDTQYF
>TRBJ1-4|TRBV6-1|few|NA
TGTGCCAGTTCCAAGCCGGACAGATGGGAAAAACTGTTTTTT
CASSKPDRWEKLFF
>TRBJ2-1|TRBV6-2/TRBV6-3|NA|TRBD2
TGTGCCAGCAGCGTTAGCGGGAGCAGCTCCTACAATGAGCAGTTCTTC
CASSVSGSSSYNEQFF
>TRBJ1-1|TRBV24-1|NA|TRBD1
TGTGCCACCAGTGCCACAGGGGGAGGCACTGAAGCTTTCTTT
CATSATGGGTEAFF
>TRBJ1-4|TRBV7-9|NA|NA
TGTGCCAGCAGCCAGCCCCTATCAGGTGGTGAAAAACTGTTTTTT
CASSQPLSGGEKLFF
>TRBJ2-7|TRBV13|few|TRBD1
TGTGCCAGCAGCGCCGACAGGGGAAGGGACCACTACGAGCAGTACTTC
CASSADRGRDHYEQYF
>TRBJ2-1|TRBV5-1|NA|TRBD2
TGCGCCAGCAGCTTGGTTACTAGCGGGAGAAATGAGCAGTTCTTC
CASSLVTSGRNEQFF
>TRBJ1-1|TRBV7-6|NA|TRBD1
TGTGCCAGCAGCTTAGAGCAGGGGGACACTGAAGCTTTCTTT
CASSLEQGDTEAFF
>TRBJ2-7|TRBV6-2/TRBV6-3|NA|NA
TGTGCCAGCAGAAAATCCTCGACCTACGAGCAGTACTTC
CASRKSSTYEQYF
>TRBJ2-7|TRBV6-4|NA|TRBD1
TGTGCCAGCACTTATACAGGGGTTCCGGGGCTCTACGAGCAGTACTTC
CASTYTGVPGLYEQYF
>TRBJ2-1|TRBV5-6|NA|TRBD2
TGTGCCTGTGGGCGGGAGGGCCGAAATGAGCAGTTCTTC
CACGREGRNEQFF
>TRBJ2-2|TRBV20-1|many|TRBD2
TGCAGTGCTAGCATAGCGGGAGCCGGGGAGCTGTTTTTT
CSASIAGAGELFF
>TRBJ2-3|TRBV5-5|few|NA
TGTGCCAGCAGCCTACAAGGGGCTAGTGCGCAGTATTTT
CASSLQGASAQYF
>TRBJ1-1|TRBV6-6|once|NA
TGTGCCAGCAGTGGACACGGTGGGCAGAACACTGAAGCTTTCTTT
CASSGHGGQNTEAFF
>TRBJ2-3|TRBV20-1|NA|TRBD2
TGCAGTGCTAGAGATCCGAGCGGGAGGTCCACAGATACGCAGTATTTT
CSARDPSGRSTDTQYF
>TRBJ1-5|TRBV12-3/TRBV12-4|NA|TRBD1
TGTGCCAGCAGTTACGAACAGGGGGCGGGCAATCAGCCCCAGCATTTT
CASSYEQGAGNQPQHF
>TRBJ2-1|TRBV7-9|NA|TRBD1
TGTGCCAGCAGCAATACGGACAGGGTCTCCTACAATGAGCAGTTCTTC
CASSNTDRVSYNEQFF
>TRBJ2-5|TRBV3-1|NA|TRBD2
TGTGCCAGCAGCCAAGTAGCGGGAGGATGGGAGACCCAGTACTTC
CASSQVAGGWETQYF
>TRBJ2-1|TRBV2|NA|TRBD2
TGTGCCAGCCTCTCTAGCGGGAGCGGGGTGTCCTACAATGAGCAGTTCTTC
CASLSSGSGVSYNEQFF